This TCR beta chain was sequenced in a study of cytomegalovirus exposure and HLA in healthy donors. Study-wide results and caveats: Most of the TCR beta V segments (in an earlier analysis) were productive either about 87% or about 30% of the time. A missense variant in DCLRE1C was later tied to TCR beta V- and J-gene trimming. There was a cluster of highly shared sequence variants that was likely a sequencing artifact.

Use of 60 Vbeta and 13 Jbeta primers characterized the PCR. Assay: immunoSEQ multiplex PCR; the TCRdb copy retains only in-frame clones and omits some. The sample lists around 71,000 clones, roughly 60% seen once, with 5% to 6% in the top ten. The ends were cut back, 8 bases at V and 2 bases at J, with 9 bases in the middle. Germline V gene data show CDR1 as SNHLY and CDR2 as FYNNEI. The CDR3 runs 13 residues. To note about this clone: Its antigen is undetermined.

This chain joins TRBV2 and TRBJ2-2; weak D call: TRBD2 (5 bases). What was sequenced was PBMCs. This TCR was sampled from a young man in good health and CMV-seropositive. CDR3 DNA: TGTGCCAGCCTCCGGGATAACACCGGGGAGCTGTTTTTT. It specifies CASLRDNTGELFF.